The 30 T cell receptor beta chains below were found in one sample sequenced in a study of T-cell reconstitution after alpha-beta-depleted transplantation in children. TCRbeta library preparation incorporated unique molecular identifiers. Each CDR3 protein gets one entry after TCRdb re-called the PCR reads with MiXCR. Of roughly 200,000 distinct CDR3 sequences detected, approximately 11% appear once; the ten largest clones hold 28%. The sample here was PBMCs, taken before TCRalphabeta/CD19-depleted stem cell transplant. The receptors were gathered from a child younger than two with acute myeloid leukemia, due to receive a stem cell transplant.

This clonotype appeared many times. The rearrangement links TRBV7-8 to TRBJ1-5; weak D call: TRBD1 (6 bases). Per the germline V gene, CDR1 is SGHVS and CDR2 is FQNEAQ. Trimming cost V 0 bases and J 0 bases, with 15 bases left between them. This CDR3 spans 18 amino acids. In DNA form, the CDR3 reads TGTGCCAGCAGCTTAGCTTTGGGGGGCGCTCATAGCAATCAGCCCCAGCATTTT. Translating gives CASSLALGGAHSNQPQHF. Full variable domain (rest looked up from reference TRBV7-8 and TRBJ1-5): GAGVSQSPRYKVAKRGQDVALRCDPISGHVSLFWYQQALGQGPEFLTYFQNEAQLDKSGLPSDRFFAERPEGSVSTLKIQRTQQEDSAVYLCASSLALGGAHSNQPQHFGDGTRLSIL.

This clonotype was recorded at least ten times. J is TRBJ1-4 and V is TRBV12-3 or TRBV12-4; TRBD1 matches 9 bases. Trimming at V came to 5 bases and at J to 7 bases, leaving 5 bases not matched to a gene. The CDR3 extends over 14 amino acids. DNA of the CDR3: TGTGCCAGCAGTCCACAGGGGGCTCTTGAAAAACTGTTTTTT. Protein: CASSPQGALEKLFF.

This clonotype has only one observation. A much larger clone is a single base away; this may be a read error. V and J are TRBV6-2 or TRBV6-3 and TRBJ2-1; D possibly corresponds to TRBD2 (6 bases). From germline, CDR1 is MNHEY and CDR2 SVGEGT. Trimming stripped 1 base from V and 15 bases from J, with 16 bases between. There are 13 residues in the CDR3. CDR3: CASSYYHGSLTFF. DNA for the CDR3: TGTGCCAGCAGTTACTACCACGGGAGCCTAACGTTCTTC.

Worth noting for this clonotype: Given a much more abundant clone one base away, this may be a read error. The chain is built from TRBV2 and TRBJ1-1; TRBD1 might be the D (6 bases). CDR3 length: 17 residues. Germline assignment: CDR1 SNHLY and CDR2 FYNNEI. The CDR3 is CASIGPTSSGVRTEASF. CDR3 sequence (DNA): TGTGCCAGCATAGGCCCCACCAGCTCAGGGGTCCGCACTGAAGCTTCCTTT.

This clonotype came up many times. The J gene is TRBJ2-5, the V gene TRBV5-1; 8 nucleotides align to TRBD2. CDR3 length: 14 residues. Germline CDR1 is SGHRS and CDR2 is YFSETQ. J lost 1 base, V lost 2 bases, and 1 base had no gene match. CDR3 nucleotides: TGCGCCAGCAGCTTAGCGGGGGCCCAAGAGACCCAGTACTTC. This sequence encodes CASSLAGAQETQYF.

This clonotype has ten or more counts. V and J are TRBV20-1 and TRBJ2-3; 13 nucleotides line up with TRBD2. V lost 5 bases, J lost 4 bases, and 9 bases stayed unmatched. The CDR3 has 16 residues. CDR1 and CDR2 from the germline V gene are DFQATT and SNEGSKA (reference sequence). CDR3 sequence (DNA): TGCAGTGCTCCCACCCGGACTAGCGGGAGCGCAGATACGCAGTATTTT. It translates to CSAPTRTSGSADTQYF.

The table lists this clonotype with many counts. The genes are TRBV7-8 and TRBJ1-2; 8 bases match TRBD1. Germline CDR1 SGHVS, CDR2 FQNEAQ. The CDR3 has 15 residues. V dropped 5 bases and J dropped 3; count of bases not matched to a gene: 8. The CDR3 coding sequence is TGTGCCAGCAGCGGTTTGGCAGGGGGCGACTATGGCTACACCTTC. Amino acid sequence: CASSGLAGGDYGYTF. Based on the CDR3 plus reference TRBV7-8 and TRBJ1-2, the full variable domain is GAGVSQSPRYKVAKRGQDVALRCDPISGHVSLFWYQQALGQGPEFLTYFQNEAQLDKSGLPSDRFFAERPEGSVSTLKIQRTQQEDSAVYLCASSGLAGGDYGYTFGSGTRLTVV.

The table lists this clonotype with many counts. The CDR3 DNA is TGTGCCAGCAGCCGAAGGTCTGAAGCTTTCTTT. It specifies CASSRRSEAFF. V gene TRBV3-1 combines with J gene TRBJ1-1; D not resolved. The CDR3 is 11 residues long. Germline assignment: CDR1 LGHDT and CDR2 YNNKEL (reference sequence). V was pared by 4 bases and J by 6 bases, with 6 bases between.

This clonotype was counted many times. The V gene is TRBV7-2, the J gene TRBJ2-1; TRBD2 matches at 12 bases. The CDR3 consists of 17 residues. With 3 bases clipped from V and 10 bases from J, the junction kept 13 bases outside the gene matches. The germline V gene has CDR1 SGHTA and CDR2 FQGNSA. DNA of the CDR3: TGTGCCAGCAGCTTCGCTGCGTCTAGCGGGGGGGAACGGGAGCAGTTCTTC. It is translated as CASSFAASSGGEREQFF. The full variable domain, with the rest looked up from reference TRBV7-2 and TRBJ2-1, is GAGVSQSPSNKVTEKGKDVELRCDPISGHTALYWYRQSLGQGLEFLIYFQGNSAPDKSGLPSDRFSAERTGGSVSTLTIQRTQQEDSAVYLCASSFAASSGGEREQFFGPGTRLTVL.

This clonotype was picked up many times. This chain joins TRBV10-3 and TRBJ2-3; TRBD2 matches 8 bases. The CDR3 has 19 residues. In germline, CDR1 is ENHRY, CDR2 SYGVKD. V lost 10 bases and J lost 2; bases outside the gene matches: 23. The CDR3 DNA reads TGTGCCACCACCTTGTTATCCGGGAGGGGTGTATTATTCACAGATACGCAGTATTTT. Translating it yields CATTLLSGRGVLFTDTQYF.

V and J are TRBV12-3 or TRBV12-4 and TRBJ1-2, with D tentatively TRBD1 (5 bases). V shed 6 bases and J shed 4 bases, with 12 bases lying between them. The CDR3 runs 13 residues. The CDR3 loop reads CASSWGGIYGYTF. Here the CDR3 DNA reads TGTGCCAGCAGCTGGGGCGGGATCTATGGCTACACCTTC.

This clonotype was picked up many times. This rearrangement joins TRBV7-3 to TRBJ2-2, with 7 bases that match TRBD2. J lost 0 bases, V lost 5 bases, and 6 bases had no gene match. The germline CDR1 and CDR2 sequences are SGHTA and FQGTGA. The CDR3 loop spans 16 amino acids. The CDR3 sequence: CASSPSAGTNTGELFF. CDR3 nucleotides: TGTGCCAGCAGCCCCTCAGCGGGAACGAACACCGGGGAGCTGTTTTTT.

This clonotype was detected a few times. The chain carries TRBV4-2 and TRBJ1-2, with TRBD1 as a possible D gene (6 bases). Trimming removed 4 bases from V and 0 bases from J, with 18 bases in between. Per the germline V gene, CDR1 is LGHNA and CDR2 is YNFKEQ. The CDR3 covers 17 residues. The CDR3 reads CASSLTGQMGTNYGYTF. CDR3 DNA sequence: TGTGCCAGCAGCCTAACAGGGCAAATGGGGACTAACTATGGCTACACCTTC.

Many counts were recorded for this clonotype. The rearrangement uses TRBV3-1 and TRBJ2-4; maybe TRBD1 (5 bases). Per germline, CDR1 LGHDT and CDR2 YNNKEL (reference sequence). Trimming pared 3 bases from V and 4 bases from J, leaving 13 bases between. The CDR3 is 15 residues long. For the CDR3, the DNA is TGTGCCAGCAGCCAGCCAGGGATGGGGAAAAACATTCAGTACTTC. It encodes CASSQPGMGKNIQYF.

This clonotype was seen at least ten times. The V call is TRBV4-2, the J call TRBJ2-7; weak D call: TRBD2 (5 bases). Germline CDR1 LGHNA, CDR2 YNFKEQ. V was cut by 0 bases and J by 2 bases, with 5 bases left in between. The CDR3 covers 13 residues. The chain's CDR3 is CASSQDGTYEQYF. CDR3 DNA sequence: TGTGCCAGCAGCCAAGACGGGACCTACGAGCAGTACTTC.

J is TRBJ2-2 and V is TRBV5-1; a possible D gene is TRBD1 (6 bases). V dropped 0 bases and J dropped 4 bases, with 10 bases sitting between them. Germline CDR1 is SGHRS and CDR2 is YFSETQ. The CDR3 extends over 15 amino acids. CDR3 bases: TGCGCCAGCAGCTTGGGGACAGCGATCACCGGGGAGCTGTTTTTT. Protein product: CASSLGTAITGELFF.

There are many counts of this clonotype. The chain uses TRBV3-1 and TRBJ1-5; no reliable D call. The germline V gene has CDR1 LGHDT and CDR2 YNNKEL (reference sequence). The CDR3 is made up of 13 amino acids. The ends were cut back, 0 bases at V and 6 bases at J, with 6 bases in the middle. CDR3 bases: TGTGCCAGCAGCCAAGATCTGATTCAGCCCCAGCATTTT. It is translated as CASSQDLIQPQHF.

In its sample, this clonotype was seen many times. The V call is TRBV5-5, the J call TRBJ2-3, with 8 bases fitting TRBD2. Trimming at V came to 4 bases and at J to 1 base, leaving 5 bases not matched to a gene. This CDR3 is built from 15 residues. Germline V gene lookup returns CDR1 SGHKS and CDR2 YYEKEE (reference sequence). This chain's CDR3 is CASSLSGGGTDTQYF. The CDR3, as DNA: TGTGCCAGCAGCCTGTCGGGGGGGGGCACAGATACGCAGTATTTT.

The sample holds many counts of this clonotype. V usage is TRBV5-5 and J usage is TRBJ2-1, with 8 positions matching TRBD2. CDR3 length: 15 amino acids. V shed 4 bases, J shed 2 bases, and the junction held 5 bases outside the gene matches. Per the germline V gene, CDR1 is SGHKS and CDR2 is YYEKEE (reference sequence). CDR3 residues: CASSISGRAYNEQFF. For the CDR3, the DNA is TGTGCCAGCAGCATAAGCGGGAGAGCCTACAATGAGCAGTTCTTC.

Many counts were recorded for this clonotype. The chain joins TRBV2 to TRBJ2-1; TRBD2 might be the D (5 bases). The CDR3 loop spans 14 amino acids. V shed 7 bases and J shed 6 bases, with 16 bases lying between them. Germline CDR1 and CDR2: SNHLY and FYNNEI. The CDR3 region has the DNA TGTGCCAGCATTAGTGTACCAGCGGCCAATGAGCAGTTCTTC. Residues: CASISVPAANEQFF.

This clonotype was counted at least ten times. CDR3 residues: CASSPLQGNYGYTF. The CDR3 nucleotides read TGCGCCAGCAGCCCCCTCCAGGGAAACTATGGCTACACCTTC. The chain couples TRBV5-1 to TRBJ1-2; the D gene is possibly TRBD1 (5 bases). The CDR3 runs to 14 residues. V was trimmed by 4 bases and J by 2 bases, leaving 12 bases between them. Germline V CDR1 and CDR2: SGHRS, YFSETQ.

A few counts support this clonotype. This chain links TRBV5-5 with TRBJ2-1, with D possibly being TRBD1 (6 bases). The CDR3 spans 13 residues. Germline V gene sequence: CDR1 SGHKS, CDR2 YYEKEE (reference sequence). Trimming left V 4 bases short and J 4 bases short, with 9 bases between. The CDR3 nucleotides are TGTGCCAGCAGCCAGACAGGTTACAATGAGCAGTTCTTC. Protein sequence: CASSQTGYNEQFF.

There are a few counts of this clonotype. CDR3 in amino acids: CASSTPPGHLNTEAFF. The CDR3 nucleotides read TGTGCCAGCAGCACACCTCCCGGACACCTGAACACTGAAGCTTTCTTT. V usage is TRBV21-1 and J usage is TRBJ1-1. TRBV21-1 is an annotated pseudogene. The CDR3 has 16 residues.

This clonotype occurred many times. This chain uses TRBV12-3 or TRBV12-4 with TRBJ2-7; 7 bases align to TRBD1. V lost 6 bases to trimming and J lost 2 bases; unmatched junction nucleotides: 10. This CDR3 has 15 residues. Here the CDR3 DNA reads TGTGCCAGCAGCTTTAGCTGGCAGGGGGCCTACGAGCAGTACTTC. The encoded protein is CASSFSWQGAYEQYF.

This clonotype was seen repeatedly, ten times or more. The CDR3 bases are TGCAGTGCTAGAAGACAGGAAATCTCTGGGGCCAACGTCCTGACTTTC. Residues: CSARRQEISGANVLTF. This chain joins TRBV20-1 and TRBJ2-6; perhaps TRBD1 as D (6 bases). Germline V lookup: CDR1 DFQATT, CDR2 SNEGSKA (reference sequence). Trimming shortened V by 2 bases and J by 0 bases, and 11 bases separated the two germline ends. The CDR3 has 16 amino acids.

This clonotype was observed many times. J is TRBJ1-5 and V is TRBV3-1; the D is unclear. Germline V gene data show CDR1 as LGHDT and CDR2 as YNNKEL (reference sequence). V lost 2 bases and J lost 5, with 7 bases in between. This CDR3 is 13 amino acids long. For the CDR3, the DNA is TGTGCCAGCAGCCAAACCAGCTATCAGCCCCAGCATTTT. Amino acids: CASSQTSYQPQHF.

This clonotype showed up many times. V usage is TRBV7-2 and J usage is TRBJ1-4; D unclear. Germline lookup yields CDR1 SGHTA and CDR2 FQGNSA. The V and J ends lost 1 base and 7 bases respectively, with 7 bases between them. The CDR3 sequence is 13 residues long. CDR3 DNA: TGTGCCAGCAGCTTAGGTACGAGTGAAAAACTGTTTTTT. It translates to CASSLGTSEKLFF.

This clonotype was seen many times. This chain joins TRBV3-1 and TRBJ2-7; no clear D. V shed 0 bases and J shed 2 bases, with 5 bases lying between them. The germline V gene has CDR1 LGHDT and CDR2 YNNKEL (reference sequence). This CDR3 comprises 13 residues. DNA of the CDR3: TGTGCCAGCAGCCAAGAAGTACCCTACGAGCAGTACTTC. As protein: CASSQEVPYEQYF.

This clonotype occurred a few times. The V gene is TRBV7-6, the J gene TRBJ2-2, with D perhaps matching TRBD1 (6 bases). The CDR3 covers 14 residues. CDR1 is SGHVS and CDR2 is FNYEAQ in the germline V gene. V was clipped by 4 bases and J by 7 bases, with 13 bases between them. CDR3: CASSWRQGIGELFF. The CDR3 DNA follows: TGTGCCAGCAGCTGGCGGCAGGGGATCGGGGAGCTGTTTTTT. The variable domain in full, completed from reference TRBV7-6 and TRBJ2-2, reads GAGVSQSPRYKVTKRGQDVALRCDPISGHVSLYWYRQALGQGPEFLTYFNYEAQQDKSGLPNDRFSAERPEGSISTLTIQRTEQRDSAMYRCASSWRQGIGELFFGEGSRLTVL.

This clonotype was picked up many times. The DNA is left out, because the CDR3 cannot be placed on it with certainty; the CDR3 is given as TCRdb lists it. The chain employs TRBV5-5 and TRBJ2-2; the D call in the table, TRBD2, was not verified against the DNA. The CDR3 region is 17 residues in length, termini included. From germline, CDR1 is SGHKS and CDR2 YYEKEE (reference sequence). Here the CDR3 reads CASSLVLRASETGELFF.